The clone carrying this TCR beta chain appeared once. Germline CDR1 reads MNHNY; CDR2 reads SVGAGI (reference sequence). The CDR3 is 13 residues long. The entry originates in a study of OX40 agonist ivuxolimab in advanced cancers. About the research overall: It was ivuxolimab, an agonistic anti-OX40 (CD134) antibody, that patients were treated with. Partial response was recorded in three patients: one hepatocellular carcinoma and two cutaneous melanoma cases.

With autoimmune disease history or systemic immunosuppression, patients were excluded. The protocol was immunoSEQ multiplex PCR, while the TCRdb copy is restricted to in-frame clones and leaves out a portion. The sample records more than 60,000 clones, about nine tenths being singletons. The receptor was derived from an adult with an advanced solid tumor such as melanoma, head and neck, liver or kidney cancer. The chain combines TRBV6-6 with TRBJ1-4; a possible D gene is TRBD1 (5 bases). This specimen consisted of CD4+ or CD8+ T cells sorted from blood, obtained in a trial of the OX40 agonist ivuxolimab. CDR3 in amino acids: CVSAGATGEKLFF. The CDR3 DNA is TGTGTGTCTGCTGGGGCGACGGGTGAAAAACTGTTTTTT.